Given below is one T cell receptor beta chain in context. Its specificity is unknown. This entry is derived from a study of vaccination and CD4 T cells after COVID-19. Study-level background: Overlapping peptides covering the spike proteins of SARS-CoV-2, HCoV-NL63, HCoV-OC43 and HCoV-229E were added to stimulate cells.

Treatment meaning: approximately 9-day PBMC culture with coronavirus spike peptide pools or control peptides (ViraFEST assay). V lost 0 bases to trimming and J lost 1 base, with 10 bases between them. Germline lookup yields CDR1 KGHDR and CDR2 SFDVKD. This CDR3 comprises 16 residues. Cultured CD4+ T cells had their DNA profiled by the Oncomine TCR Beta short-read assay. Using its own MiXCR run on the PCR reads, TCRdb lists one record per CDR3 protein. The table includes about 25,000 distinct CDR3 sequences, approximately 39% detected once. The chain combines TRBV24-1 with TRBJ2-3; D is ambiguous. The TCR was taken from a human donor who had recovered from COVID-19. The sample was CD4+ T cells from blood, cultured in vitro. CDR3 nucleotides: TGTGCCACCAGTGATTTGAAGCAGCAGGGCACAGATACGCAGTATTTT. Its protein product is CATSDLKQQGTDTQYF.